The 27 T cell receptor beta chains presented below share a single source sample, sequenced in a study of blood T cells in healthy people across ages. For the second PCR, which ran for about 6 to 11 cycles, a sample-barcoded 5' primer and a J-beta primer mix were used. A single record per CDR3 protein comes from TCRdb applying MiXCR to the 5' RACE reads. The sample carries more than 1,400,000 distinct CDR3 sequences, 40% to 50% recorded once. The sequenced sample was blood. The receptors originated from a woman under 30 in good health.

J is TRBJ1-2 and V is TRBV28; D call uncertain. The CDR3 runs 14 residues. Germline loops: CDR1 MDHEN, CDR2 SYDVKM. Trimming removed 6 bases at V and 7 bases at J, with 18 bases between. The CDR3 DNA sequence: TGTGCCAGCAGCCCCCCGGGGATAGGCAGTGGCTACACCTTC. It is translated as CASSPPGIGSGYTF.

The rearrangement joins TRBV7-8 to TRBJ1-1, with TRBD1 matching 9 bases. The CDR3 covers 19 residues. Losses at the gene ends were 5 bases for V and 0 bases for J; bases not matched to a gene: 16. Germline V gene sequence: CDR1 SGHVS, CDR2 FQNEAQ. The CDR3, as DNA: TGTGCCAGCAGCGACAGGGCCGGACAGGGGATCCCAATGAACACTGAAGCTTTCTTT. Its protein is CASSDRAGQGIPMNTEAFF.

The J gene is TRBJ2-7, the V gene TRBV5-1, with TRBD2 matching over 10 bases. This CDR3 has 15 residues. Germline trimming cut 6 bases from V and 3 bases from J; bases unmatched to any gene: 9. The germline gives CDR1 SGHRS, CDR2 YFSETQ. CDR3 bases: TGCGCCAGCAAGGTTAGCGGGGGGCTAATCTACGAGCAGTACTTC. It is translated as CASKVSGGLIYEQYF.

The chain joins TRBV5-1 to TRBJ2-2, with D possibly called TRBD1 or TRBD2 (7 bases each). The CDR3 spans 16 residues. V lost 0 bases and J 3 bases, leaving 12 bases between the germline ends. Germline CDR1 and CDR2: SGHRS and YFSETQ. The CDR3 DNA sequence: TGCGCCAGCAGCTTGGCGGCAGGGGGGGACACCGGGGAGCTGTTTTTT. Residues: CASSLAAGGDTGELFF.

This clonotype was observed at least ten times. The V gene is TRBV10-3, the J gene TRBJ2-7; a weak D match, TRBD1 (5 bases). CDR1 and CDR2 from the germline V gene are ENHRY and SYGVKD. This CDR3 comprises 11 residues. The V gene lost 3 bases and the J gene lost 5 bases, with 5 bases spanning the gap. The CDR3 here is CAISDRDEQYF. The CDR3, as DNA: TGTGCCATCAGTGACAGGGACGAGCAGTACTTC.

In this sample, this clonotype turned up once. The chain employs TRBV18 and TRBJ1-1; 7 bases map to TRBD1. This CDR3 has 15 amino acids. Germline CDR1 KGHSH, CDR2 LQKENI. With 2 bases clipped from V and 1 base from J, the junction kept 4 bases outside the gene matches. The CDR3 nucleotides read TGTGCCAGCTCACCAGCCCACAGGGGGAACACTGAAGCTTTCTTT. It specifies CASSPAHRGNTEAFF.

Remarks on this clonotype: One junction end does not reproduce the germline sequence, and a read error may be involved. The chain joins TRBV2 to TRBJ2-5; D is uncertain. This CDR3 is 15 amino acids long. CDR1 SNHLY and CDR2 FYNNEI come from the germline V gene. CDR3 amino acids: CASSELWWIQETRYF. The CDR3 region has the DNA TGCGCCAGCAGTGAACTCTGGTGGATCCAAGAGACCCGGTACTTC.

The V gene is TRBV6-2 or TRBV6-3, the J gene TRBJ2-7; 7 bases are shared with TRBD2. The J segment lost 0 bases and the V segment lost 9 bases, leaving 8 bases of the junction unmatched. Germline CDR1 MNHEY, CDR2 SVGEGT. The CDR3 consists of 14 residues. CDR3 loop: CASYPSGASYEQYF. CDR3 in DNA: TGTGCCAGTTATCCAAGCGGGGCCTCCTACGAGCAGTACTTC.

V is TRBV2 and J is TRBJ1-1; D uncertain. V was trimmed by 7 bases and J by 2 bases, leaving 17 bases between them. CDR1 and CDR2 (germline): SNHLY, FYNNEI. The CDR3 runs to 15 residues. In DNA, the CDR3 is TGTGCCAGCATCGCGGGGTTAGCGTTTAACACTGAAGCTTTCTTT. It translates to CASIAGLAFNTEAFF.

V and J are TRBV10-3 and TRBJ2-7; D is uncertain. Germline V gene sequence: CDR1 ENHRY, CDR2 SYGVKD. V gave up 8 bases and J gave up 2 bases, with 7 bases separating them. The CDR3 sequence is 11 residues long. As DNA, the CDR3 is TGTGCCATCGGACGGACCTACGAGCAGTACTTC. This gives the protein CAIGRTYEQYF.

Concerning this clonotype: At one end the junction does not follow the germline gene, possibly because of a read error. CDR3 nucleotide sequence: TGTGCTAGCAGCCCAGGCTACCCGAACACCGGGGAGCTGTTTTTT. Its protein is CASSPGYPNTGELFF. The chain combines TRBV7-7 with TRBJ2-2; D unclear. CDR1 is SSHAT, CDR2 FNYEAQ, per germline (reference sequence). The CDR3 is made up of 15 amino acids.

The V call is TRBV9, the J call TRBJ2-1; no reliable D call. This CDR3 spans 15 amino acids. Germline CDR1 reads SGDLS; CDR2 reads YYNGEE. Trimming removed 0 bases at V and 4 bases at J, with 11 bases between. This chain's CDR3 is CASSVDGERYNEQFF. DNA for the CDR3: TGTGCCAGCAGCGTAGACGGAGAGAGGTACAATGAGCAGTTCTTC.

The genes are TRBV12-3 or TRBV12-4 and TRBJ1-2; a weak D match, TRBD1 (5 bases). This CDR3 comprises 13 residues. V lost 5 bases to trimming and J lost 3 bases, with 10 bases between them. CDR3: CASSPGRYYGYTF. CDR3 DNA: TGTGCCAGCAGTCCGGGGCGGTACTATGGCTACACCTTC.

The chain uses TRBV28 and TRBJ2-5; D ambiguous. The ends were cut back, 4 bases at V and 12 bases at J, with 15 bases in the middle. The CDR3 loop spans 12 amino acids. Germline V gives CDR1 MDHEN, CDR2 SYDVKM. The chain's CDR3 is CASSSLLGLEYF. The CDR3 nucleotides read TGTGCCAGCAGTTCGTTACTCGGTCTGGAGTACTTC.

This clonotype has more than one count but fewer than ten. The chain combines TRBV20-1 with TRBJ2-1; 7 bases align to TRBD1. Germline assignment: CDR1 DFQATT and CDR2 SNEGSKA (reference sequence). The V gene end was trimmed by 0 bases and the J gene end by 2 bases; junction bases not matched to a gene: 1. The CDR3 length is 14 residues. The CDR3 reads CSARDGTAYNEQFF. The DNA of the CDR3 is TGCAGTGCTAGAGATGGGACAGCCTACAATGAGCAGTTCTTC.

A few counts support this clonotype. As DNA, the CDR3 is TGCAGCGCCCGGGAAGGGGGGTGGCCCACAGATACGCAGTATTTT. Protein product: CSAREGGWPTDTQYF. J is TRBJ2-3 and V is TRBV29-1, with D possibly being TRBD1 or TRBD2 (6 bases each). The length of the CDR3 is 15 residues. The V and J ends lost 7 bases and 2 bases respectively, with 19 bases between them. The germline gives CDR1 SQVTM, CDR2 ANQGSEA.

The chain is built from TRBV30 and TRBJ1-5, with a weak D call TRBD1 (6 bases). The CDR3 is 13 residues long. CDR1 is GTSNPN, CDR2 SVGIG, per germline (reference sequence). V was shortened by 0 bases and J by 5 bases, with 8 bases between the two germline ends. The chain's CDR3 is CAWSVQGHQPQHF. CDR3 DNA sequence: TGTGCCTGGAGTGTACAGGGCCATCAGCCCCAGCATTTT. The variable domain in full, completed from reference TRBV30 and TRBJ1-5, reads SQTIHQWPATLVQPVGSPLSLECTVEGTSNPNLYWYRQAAGRGLQLLFYSVGIGQISSEVPQNLSASRPQDRQFILSSKKLLLSDSGFYLCAWSVQGHQPQHFGDGTRLSIL.

The genes are TRBV20-1 and TRBJ1-5; 9 bases are shared with TRBD1. Germline CDR1 is DFQATT and CDR2 is SNEGSKA (reference sequence). The CDR3 covers 16 residues. The J segment lost 8 bases and the V segment lost 1 base, leaving 12 bases of the junction unmatched. The chain's CDR3 is CSARVSTGGLGEPQHF. The CDR3 DNA sequence: TGCAGTGCTAGAGTCTCGACAGGGGGTTTAGGCGAGCCCCAGCATTTT.

J is TRBJ1-2 and V is TRBV29-1, with a weak D call TRBD1 (5 bases). This CDR3 has 13 residues. In germline, CDR1 is SQVTM, CDR2 ANQGSEA. With 4 bases removed from V and 5 bases from J, the gap between germline ends came to 14 bases. CDR3 loop: CSVAPGARYGYTF. CDR3 DNA: TGCAGCGTTGCTCCCGGGGCCCGGTATGGCTACACCTTC.

The chain employs TRBV28 and TRBJ2-3, with D possibly being TRBD1 (5 bases). Germline V lookup: CDR1 MDHEN, CDR2 SYDVKM. V lost 6 bases, J lost 8 bases, and 15 bases lay in between. The CDR3 covers 13 residues. The CDR3 DNA follows: TGTGCCAGCAGCACAGGACCCGTAGCTACGCAGTATTTT. It specifies CASSTGPVATQYF.

The CDR3 region has the DNA TGTGCCAGCAGCTTAGGGACCGAGGGCTATGGCTACACCTTC. Translation gives CASSLGTEGYGYTF. This rearrangement joins TRBV7-9 to TRBJ1-2; the D is unclear. This CDR3 is 14 amino acids long. V lost 1 base and J 4 bases, leaving 10 bases between the germline ends. The germline V gene has CDR1 SEHNR and CDR2 FQNEAQ (reference sequence).

The chain recombines TRBV29-1 with TRBJ2-2, with 9 positions matching TRBD1. The CDR3 runs to 15 residues. Trimming at V came to 4 bases and at J to 4 bases, leaving 7 bases not matched to a gene. The germline V gene encodes CDR1 SQVTM and CDR2 ANQGSEA. CDR3 coding DNA: TGCAGCGTTGCTTACCGACAGGGGGGCACCGGGGAGCTGTTTTTT. Amino acid sequence: CSVAYRQGGTGELFF.

As for this clonotype: The CDR3 does not end in the conserved phenylalanine or tryptophan, so this is likely a read error. V gene TRBV4-1 combines with J gene TRBJ1-2; D call uncertain. Germline lookup yields CDR1 MGHRA and CDR2 YSYEKL. The CDR3 extends over 12 amino acids. Deletions cut 3 bases from V and 8 bases from J, with 10 bases between. The CDR3 reads CASSHPGGGYTL. CDR3 sequence (DNA): TGCGCCAGCAGCCACCCAGGAGGCGGCTACACCTTA.

In its sample, this clonotype was seen a few times. This CDR3 reads CSVEETPNTGELFF. DNA for the CDR3: TGCAGCGTTGAAGAAACTCCGAACACCGGGGAGCTGTTTTTT. This chain links TRBV29-1 with TRBJ2-2; D unresolved. The V gene's germline CDR1 is SQVTM and CDR2 ANQGSEA. V was clipped by 0 bases and J by 0 bases, with 5 bases between them. CDR3 length equals 14 residues.

The chain carries TRBV29-1 and TRBJ1-2; 7 positions match TRBD1. Germline values: CDR1 SQVTM, CDR2 ANQGSEA. The length of the CDR3 is 14 residues. The junction had 9 bases not matched to a gene; V was cut back by 3 bases and J by 5 bases. CDR3 in DNA: TGCAGCGTTGAGCCCCCGGGACAGCTGTATGGCTACACCTTC. Translated: CSVEPPGQLYGYTF.

This clonotype was detected a few times. The gene calls are TRBV12-3 or TRBV12-4 and TRBJ1-2; maybe TRBD1 (5 bases). The CDR3 is 16 residues long. Trimming pared 2 bases from V and 1 base from J, leaving 14 bases between. The CDR3 spells CASSLSGLEGNYGYTF. DNA for the CDR3: TGTGCCAGCAGTTTATCGGGGCTAGAGGGTAACTATGGCTACACCTTC.

The genes are TRBV28 and TRBJ2-2; D not certain. Trimming removed 4 bases at V and 9 bases at J, with 18 bases between. Per the germline V gene, CDR1 is MDHEN and CDR2 is SYDVKM. The CDR3 extends over 15 amino acids. CDR3 in amino acids: CASSSPDGLVRELFF. The CDR3 DNA follows: TGTGCCAGCAGTTCTCCGGACGGGTTGGTTAGGGAGCTGTTTTTT.